These 9 T cell receptor beta chains came from one sample sequenced in a study of cytomegalovirus exposure and HLA in healthy donors. The PCR made use of 60 Vbeta and 13 Jbeta primers. Sequenced by immunoSEQ multiplex PCR; TCRdb stores in-frame clones only, minus some. The table lists under 150,000 clones, 75% to 85% of them singletons. The source material was PBMCs. The origin of the receptors is a man aged 18 to 35 in good health and CMV-seronegative.

The rearrangement links TRBV18 to TRBJ1-1; the D gene is possibly TRBD1 (5 bases). Germline lookup yields CDR1 KGHSH and CDR2 LQKENI. The CDR3 consists of 14 residues. V dropped 5 bases and J dropped 2 bases, with 12 bases sitting between them. This CDR3 reads CASSIDSLNTEAFF. The CDR3 DNA reads TGTGCCAGCTCAATCGACAGCCTTAACACTGAAGCTTTCTTT.

The chain is built from TRBV6-5 and TRBJ2-1; 11 bases align to TRBD2. Trimming cost V 6 bases and J 5 bases; bases outside gene matches: 6. Germline V gives CDR1 MNHEY, CDR2 SVGAGI. The CDR3 spans 15 residues. The CDR3 loop is CASSPTSGKHNEQFF. CDR3 DNA sequence: TGTGCCAGCAGCCCGACTAGCGGGAAACACAATGAGCAGTTCTTC.

CDR3 sequence: CATSRTLESTGELFF. The CDR3 DNA follows: TGTGCCACCAGCAGGACCCTAGAAAGCACCGGGGAGCTGTTTTTT. V gene TRBV15 combines with J gene TRBJ2-2; no clear D. The CDR3 sequence is 15 residues long. CDR1 LNHNV and CDR2 YYDKDF come from the germline V gene (reference sequence). V shed 3 bases and J shed 4 bases, with 12 bases lying between them. Variable domain in full (rest from reference TRBV15 and TRBJ2-2): DAMVIQNPRYQVTQFGKPVTLSCSQTLNHNVMYWYQQKSSQAPKLLFHYYDKDFNNEADTPDNFQSRRPNTSFCFLDIRSPGLGDTAMYLCATSRTLESTGELFFGEGSRLTVL.

The chain is built from TRBV2 and TRBJ1-5; a weak D match, TRBD1 (5 bases). Germline V CDR1 and CDR2: SNHLY, FYNNEI. The CDR3 has 13 residues. The V end was cut by 6 bases, the J end by 1 base, with 7 bases between. The CDR3 sequence: CASREGSNQPQHF. Written as DNA, the CDR3 is TGTGCCAGCAGGGAGGGGAGCAATCAGCCCCAGCATTTT.

This clone was recorded a few times. The chain links TRBV2 to TRBJ2-1, with 12 bases aligning to TRBD2. Losses at the gene ends were 10 bases for V and 7 bases for J; bases not matched to a gene: 8. Per germline, CDR1 SNHLY and CDR2 FYNNEI. This CDR3 has 14 amino acids. The CDR3: CATHSTSGSNEQFF. The CDR3 coding sequence is TGTGCCACCCACTCGACTAGCGGGAGTAATGAGCAGTTCTTC.

The chain combines TRBV10-3 with TRBJ1-5, with D possibly TRBD1 on 5 matching bases. The CDR3 sequence is 14 residues long. Trimming pared 8 bases from V and 9 bases from J, leaving 20 bases between. Germline V gives CDR1 ENHRY, CDR2 SYGVKD. The DNA for the CDR3 is TGTGCCATCGAACCGGGACGCGGGGAGAGGCCCCAGCATTTT. Its protein product is CAIEPGRGERPQHF.

The chain couples TRBV28 to TRBJ2-7, with D possibly TRBD1 on 5 matching bases. With 6 bases removed from V and 7 bases from J, the gap between germline ends came to 10 bases. The CDR3 has 11 amino acids. Germline-derived CDR1 and CDR2 are MDHEN and SYDVKM. This CDR3 reads CASSPRAEQYF. CDR3 coding DNA: TGTGCCAGCAGCCCCAGGGCAGAGCAGTACTTC.

The chain recombines TRBV5-6 with TRBJ1-1; D gene ambiguous. Per the germline V gene, CDR1 is SGHDT and CDR2 is YYEEEE. The CDR3 covers 12 residues. Trimming took off 7 bases at V and 3 bases at J, with 10 bases between the two ends. The CDR3 coding sequence is TGTGCCAGCCACAGCGGGTACACTGAAGCTTTCTTT. This translates into CASHSGYTEAFF.

This chain connects TRBV27 to TRBJ2-7; TRBD2 might be the D (6 bases). Trimming stripped 5 bases from V and 2 bases from J, with 13 bases between. The germline V gene encodes CDR1 MNHEY and CDR2 SMNVEV (reference sequence). The CDR3 spans 14 residues. Here the CDR3 DNA reads TGTGCCAGCAGTCCCGGCGGGGATACCTACGAGCAGTACTTC. Amino acid sequence: CASSPGGDTYEQYF.